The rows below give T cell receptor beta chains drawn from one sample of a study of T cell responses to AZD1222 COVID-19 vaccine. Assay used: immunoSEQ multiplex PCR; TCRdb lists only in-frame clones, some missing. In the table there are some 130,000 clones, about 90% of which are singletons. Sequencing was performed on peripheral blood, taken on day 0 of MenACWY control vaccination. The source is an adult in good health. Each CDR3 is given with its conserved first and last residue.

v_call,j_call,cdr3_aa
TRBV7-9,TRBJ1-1,CASSRERSLGTEAFF
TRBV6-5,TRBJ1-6,CASRPTGYNSPLHF
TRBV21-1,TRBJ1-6,CASSKIAASYNSPLHF
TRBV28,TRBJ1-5,CASSFSGLNQPQHF
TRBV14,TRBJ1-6,CASSRDRNSPLHF
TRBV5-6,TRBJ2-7,CASSPTPARIPEQYF
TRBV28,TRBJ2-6,CASRPGGPGANVLTF
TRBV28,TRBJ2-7,CASSSSYRVKDYEQYF
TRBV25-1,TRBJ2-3,CATAITGGPDTQYF
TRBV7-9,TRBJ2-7,CASSPRDTPYEQYF
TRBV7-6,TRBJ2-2,CASSMPETDRNTGELFF
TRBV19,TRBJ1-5,CASSTGRGPNQPQHF
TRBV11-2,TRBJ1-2,CASSLDLKGVYGYTF
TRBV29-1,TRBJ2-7,CSVSGQGYEQYF
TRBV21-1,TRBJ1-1,CASVSGLAFF
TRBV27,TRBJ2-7,CASSFVGAVQYF
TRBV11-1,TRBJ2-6,CASSLGQSGANVLTF
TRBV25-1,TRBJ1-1,CASSDIGRGANTEAFF
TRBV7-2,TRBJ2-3,CASSLQGDTDTQYF
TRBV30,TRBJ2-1,CAWRTRGGTNEQFF
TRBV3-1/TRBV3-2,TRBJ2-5,CASSHRRGSGYQETQYF
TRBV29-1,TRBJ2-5,CSALWPPQETQYF
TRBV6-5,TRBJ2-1,CASSYSVVAGVQQFF
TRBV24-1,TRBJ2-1,CATSDSRKREFEQFF
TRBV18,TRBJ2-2,CASSPTSGPGTGELFF
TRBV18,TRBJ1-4,CASSPRANEKLFF
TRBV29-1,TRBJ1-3,CSVEVGYSGNTIYF
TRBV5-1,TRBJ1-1,CASSLVERMNTEAFF
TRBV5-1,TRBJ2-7,CASSLGLAEYEQYF